What follows is one T cell receptor beta chain and its context. Its target is unknown. CD45RO-negative, CCR7-selected cells formed the naive CD8 fraction, which excluded terminally differentiated effector memory CD45RA+ cells. The data derive from a study of shared clonotypes between healthy human individuals. General study findings and limits: Sharing across several donors was seen in roughly 5% of naive CD4 clonotypes.

The CDR3 consists of 15 residues. Trimming took 8 bases from V and 2 from J, leaving 17 bases between them. Germline lookup yields CDR1 ENHRY and CDR2 SYGVKD. Deep-level settings were used for running the assay. Method: immunoSEQ multiplex PCR; TCRdb's copy keeps in-frame clones and lacks some. The sample gives some 630,000 clones, 95% to 97% of which show up once; roughly 0.1% is in the top ten. The TCR originated in a woman aged 25 to 39 in good health. This chain links TRBV10-3 with TRBJ2-3; D gene ambiguous. Material: naive CD8+ T cells sorted from blood. CDR3 coding DNA: TGTGCCATCGCGGTCGAGATTGAGTACACAGATACGCAGTATTTT. Amino acid sequence: CAIAVEIEYTDTQYF.